These 29 T cell receptor beta chains originate from one sample sequenced in a study of CD8+ T cells in alopecia areata. RNA, once extracted, was reverse transcribed into cDNA for use as the sequencing template. Profiled with immunoSEQ multiplex PCR; TCRdb holds only in-frame clones, not every one. The table shows approximately 100,000 clones, with almost 60% occurring only once. Sample treatment: oral pan-JAK inhibitor, 5-10 mg twice daily. Specimen: CD8+ T cells sorted from blood, collected at approximately week 60, from a patient treated with tofacitinib. The receptors were gathered from a human donor with alopecia areata.

The chain employs TRBV29-1 and TRBJ2-7; a possible D gene is TRBD1 (6 bases). The CDR3 length is 14 residues. V was cut by 2 bases and J by 2 bases, with 13 bases left in between. Germline CDR1 is SQVTM and CDR2 is ANQGSEA. The CDR3 coding sequence is TGCAGCGTTGAATCCAGGGGCTCAACCTACGAGCAGTACTTC. As protein: CSVESRGSTYEQYF.

The V call is TRBV9, the J call TRBJ2-2; 7 nucleotides align to TRBD1. The CDR3 is 17 amino acids. V was clipped by 3 bases and J by 0 bases; unmatched bases: 8. The germline V gene encodes CDR1 SGDLS and CDR2 YYNGEE. DNA of the CDR3: TGTGCCAGCAGCGATAATCTGGGACAGACGAACACCGGGGAGCTGTTTTTT. Protein product: CASSDNLGQTNTGELFF.

This clone turned up a few times. The rearrangement links TRBV5-1 to TRBJ2-1, with 10 bases that match TRBD2. The CDR3 has 15 residues. Germline CDR1 and CDR2: SGHRS and YFSETQ. Trimming cost V 0 bases and J 7 bases; bases outside gene matches: 4. This chain's CDR3 is CASSLASGGPNEQFF. The CDR3 DNA reads as TGCGCCAGCAGCTTGGCTAGCGGGGGTCCTAATGAGCAGTTCTTC.

The chain is built from TRBV5-8 and TRBJ2-7; either TRBD1 or TRBD2 may supply D (5 bases each). Trimming took 5 bases from V and 2 from J, leaving 17 bases between them. Germline V gene lookup returns CDR1 SGHTS and CDR2 YDEGEE. CDR3 length equals 15 residues. DNA of the CDR3: TGTGCCAGCAGTTCCGGGGACCCGGCGGCCTACGAGCAGTACTTC. Translating gives CASSSGDPAAYEQYF.

This clone turned up a few times. V is TRBV5-1 and J is TRBJ2-7, with a possible D match to TRBD1 (5 bases). The CDR3 runs to 11 residues. The V gene's germline CDR1 is SGHRS and CDR2 YFSETQ. V lost 4 bases and J lost 7, with 9 bases in between. CDR3 sequence reads: CASSIQGEQYF. CDR3 nucleotide sequence: TGCGCCAGCAGCATCCAGGGAGAGCAGTACTTC.

The rearrangement uses TRBV5-5 and TRBJ1-1, with a weak D call TRBD1 (6 bases). CDR3 length equals 14 residues. Deletions cut 2 bases from V and 8 bases from J, with 16 bases between. Germline V lookup: CDR1 SGHKS, CDR2 YYEKEE (reference sequence). The CDR3 protein is CASSLKVGGLEAFF. The CDR3 DNA is TGTGCCAGCAGCTTAAAAGTAGGGGGGCTGGAAGCTTTCTTT.

The rearrangement joins TRBV5-1 to TRBJ2-7, with 8 nucleotides matching TRBD1. The germline gives CDR1 SGHRS, CDR2 YFSETQ. CDR3 length: 15 amino acids. V was clipped by 4 bases and J by 2 bases; unmatched bases: 8. This CDR3 reads CASSPGQGGTYEQYF. CDR3 DNA sequence: TGCGCCAGCAGCCCAGGACAGGGTGGGACCTACGAGCAGTACTTC.

The sample holds a few counts of this clone. This rearrangement joins TRBV6-1 to TRBJ1-1; D not certain. The germline gives CDR1 MNHNS, CDR2 SASEGT. V dropped 3 bases and J dropped 5 bases, with 19 bases sitting between them. The CDR3 runs to 16 residues. As DNA, the CDR3 is TGTGCCAGCAGTGAGGGGTCAGTCAGGTTGGGGACTGAAGCTTTCTTT. Its translation: CASSEGSVRLGTEAFF.

This clone was seen more than once but under ten times. For the CDR3, the DNA is TGTGCCAGCAGCCAAAGGTCGACAGCTAGCGCTGAAGCTTTCTTT. Protein product: CASSQRSTASAEAFF. The rearrangement uses TRBV4-2 and TRBJ1-1, with D tentatively TRBD1 (5 bases). V lost 2 bases, J lost 6 bases, and 16 bases lay in between. Germline CDR1 and CDR2: LGHNA and YNFKEQ. CDR3 length: 15 amino acids.

This clone was seen a few times. This chain connects TRBV10-3 to TRBJ1-4; D might be TRBD1 (6 bases). The V and J ends lost 0 bases and 4 bases respectively, with 12 bases between them. CDR3 length equals 16 residues. Germline loops: CDR1 ENHRY, CDR2 SYGVKD. The CDR3 protein is CAISESQGSLNEKLFF. CDR3 bases: TGTGCCATCAGTGAGTCCCAGGGGAGCCTTAATGAAAAACTGTTTTTT.

V is TRBV25-1 and J is TRBJ2-7; D remains unclear. Germline V CDR1 and CDR2: MGHDK, SYGVNS. The V end was cut by 3 bases, the J end by 4 bases, with 1 base between. The CDR3 contains 10 residues. The CDR3 sequence is CASSDYEQYF. The CDR3 DNA is TGTGCCAGCAGTGATTACGAGCAGTACTTC.

This clone was picked up one time. This rearrangement joins TRBV4-1 to TRBJ1-2; possible D gene TRBD1, 6 bases. CDR1 and CDR2 from the germline V gene are MGHRA and YSYEKL. Trimming shortened V by 1 base and J by 2 bases, and 17 bases separated the two germline ends. CDR3 length: 17 amino acids. This CDR3 is CASSQVLGGALNYGYTF. In nucleotides, the CDR3 is TGCGCCAGCAGCCAAGTTCTGGGGGGGGCACTGAACTATGGCTACACCTTC.

This clone was counted between two and nine times. The J gene is TRBJ1-5, the V gene TRBV6-5; 8 nucleotides line up with TRBD1. The germline gives CDR1 MNHEY, CDR2 SVGAGI. J was trimmed by 6 bases and V by 2 bases; bases with no gene match: 0. The CDR3 totals 13 residues. CDR3 DNA: TGTGCCAGCAGTTACGGACAGGGTCAGCCCCAGCATTTT. This translates into CASSYGQGQPQHF.

Only a few counts were recorded for this clone. This chain joins TRBV29-1 and TRBJ1-2; 9 bases line up with TRBD1. The CDR3 spans 15 residues. CDR1 SQVTM and CDR2 ANQGSEA come from the germline V gene. The ends lost 1 base at V and 4 bases at J; junction bases unmatched: 7. CDR3: CSVEGKQGASYGYTF. The CDR3 DNA reads as TGCAGCGTTGAAGGGAAACAGGGGGCTAGCTATGGCTACACCTTC. Based on the CDR3 plus reference TRBV29-1 and TRBJ1-2, the full variable domain is SAVISQKPSRDICQRGTSLTIQCQVDSQVTMMFWYRQQPGQSLTLIATANQGSEATYESGFVIDKFPISRPNLTFSTLTVSNMSPEDSSIYLCSVEGKQGASYGYTFGSGTRLTVV.

The genes are TRBV30 and TRBJ2-2; 7 positions match TRBD1. Germline-derived CDR1 and CDR2 are GTSNPN and SVGIG (reference sequence). CDR3 length: 17 residues. The junction had 10 bases not matched to a gene; V was cut back by 0 bases and J by 3 bases. CDR3 nucleotide sequence: TGTGCCTGGAGTGTTAGAGGGGGCATTGAGGACACCGGGGAGCTGTTTTTT. Translating it yields CAWSVRGGIEDTGELFF.

This chain uses TRBV7-9 with TRBJ1-1; D is undetermined. The CDR3 is 10 residues long. V lost 8 bases, J lost 8 bases, and 9 bases lay in between. Germline assignment: CDR1 SEHNR and CDR2 FQNEAQ (reference sequence). CDR3 region: CASGWAEAFF. CDR3 DNA sequence: TGTGCCAGCGGGTGGGCCGAAGCTTTCTTT.

The rearrangement uses TRBV29-1 and TRBJ2-7; D may be TRBD1 (6 bases). This CDR3 is built from 14 residues. Germline CDR1 reads SQVTM; CDR2 reads ANQGSEA. Trimming shortened V by 6 bases and J by 5 bases, and 20 bases separated the two germline ends. This chain's CDR3 is CSVDSGISSHEQYF. As DNA, the CDR3 is TGCAGCGTGGACAGTGGGATTAGCAGCCACGAGCAGTACTTC.

J is TRBJ2-1 and V is TRBV30, with D unclear. Per germline, CDR1 GTSNPN and CDR2 SVGIG (reference sequence). V was clipped by 0 bases and J by 0 bases, with 9 bases between them. The CDR3 has 15 amino acids. This CDR3 is CAWSVSSSSYNEQFF. The CDR3 DNA reads as TGTGCCTGGAGTGTTTCCTCCAGCTCCTACAATGAGCAGTTCTTC.

V usage is TRBV4-2 and J usage is TRBJ2-3, with TRBD2 identical over 14 bases. With 6 bases clipped from V and 2 bases from J, the junction kept 1 base outside the gene matches. The germline V gene has CDR1 LGHNA and CDR2 YNFKEQ. This CDR3 has 15 amino acids. The CDR3 region is CASRTSGGATDTQYF. The CDR3 bases are TGTGCCAGCAGGACTAGCGGGGGGGCCACAGATACGCAGTATTTT.

This rearrangement joins TRBV6-1 to TRBJ1-2; D is perhaps TRBD1 (6 bases). Germline assignment: CDR1 MNHNS and CDR2 SASEGT. This CDR3 is 15 amino acids long. V dropped 4 bases and J dropped 5 bases, with 17 bases sitting between them. The CDR3: CASSGWGAGGYGYTF. In DNA, the CDR3 is TGTGCCAGCAGTGGTTGGGGGGCCGGAGGGTATGGCTACACCTTC.

DNA of the CDR3: TGCGCCAGCAGTCCTAACCCCAATAGAAATTCACCCCTCCACTTT. Its translation is CASSPNPNRNSPLHF. The chain employs TRBV23-1 and TRBJ1-6; D is unclear. TRBV23-1 is classed as an ORF, of uncertain function. Deletions cut 4 bases from V and 7 bases from J, with 14 bases between. The CDR3 sequence is 15 residues long.

This clone was seen a single time. The genes are TRBV5-1 and TRBJ1-3; D is unresolved. This CDR3 comprises 12 residues. V was clipped by 6 bases and J by 4 bases, with 8 bases between them. Per the germline V gene, CDR1 is SGHRS and CDR2 is YFSETQ. The CDR3 bases are TGCGCCAGCAAACCCCCCGGAAACACCATATATTTT. Its translation is CASKPPGNTIYF.

The rearrangement joins TRBV2 to TRBJ1-1; 10 nucleotides agree with TRBD1. The CDR3 consists of 15 residues. The V segment lost 7 bases and the J segment 4 bases; nucleotides outside the gene matches: 9. Germline-derived CDR1 and CDR2 are SNHLY and FYNNEI. The CDR3 region is CASNKGQGEGTEAFF. CDR3 sequence (DNA): TGTGCCAGCAACAAAGGACAGGGGGAAGGCACTGAAGCTTTCTTT.

The V gene is TRBV5-6, the J gene TRBJ1-1; no firm D call. The CDR3 is made up of 16 amino acids. Trimming removed 1 base from V and 0 bases from J, with 13 bases in between. The germline CDR1 and CDR2 sequences are SGHDT and YYEEEE. CDR3 sequence (DNA): TGTGCCAGCAGCTTGCGGTTAACATCCTTGAACACTGAAGCTTTCTTT. This gives the protein CASSLRLTSLNTEAFF.

The chain recombines TRBV12-5 with TRBJ1-1; D ambiguous. Germline CDR1 and CDR2: LGHNT and FRNRAP. Trimming took 3 bases from V and 1 from J, leaving 6 bases between them. The CDR3 has 13 residues. This CDR3 is CASGFSGNTEAFF. The CDR3 DNA reads as TGTGCTAGTGGTTTTTCAGGGAACACTGAAGCTTTCTTT.

This clone was detected only a few times. The chain joins TRBV29-1 to TRBJ2-2; weak D call: TRBD2 (6 bases). The CDR3 consists of 13 residues. The germline CDR1 and CDR2 sequences are SQVTM and ANQGSEA. Trimming took 7 bases from V and 2 from J, leaving 11 bases between them. The CDR3 DNA sequence: TGCAGCGCCCCGGGACTTAACACCGGGGAGCTGTTTTTT. It specifies CSAPGLNTGELFF.

This clone has just a few counts. The chain couples TRBV6-6 to TRBJ2-3; no clear D. From germline, CDR1 is MNHNY and CDR2 SVGAGI (reference sequence). The CDR3 contains 14 residues. V was pared by 5 bases and J by 0 bases, with 9 bases between. CDR3 protein: CASSTSVSTDTQYF. The CDR3 DNA follows: TGTGCCAGCAGTACTTCAGTTAGCACAGATACGCAGTATTTT.

This chain links TRBV29-1 with TRBJ1-2; D not certain. Looked up from germline, CDR1 is SQVTM and CDR2 is ANQGSEA. Trimming cost V 8 bases and J 3 bases, with 22 bases left between them. The CDR3 has 15 residues. CDR3 amino acids: CSHLSQDVFDYGYTF. The CDR3 bases are TGCAGCCATTTATCCCAAGATGTCTTTGACTATGGCTACACCTTC.

The V call is TRBV6-5, the J call TRBJ1-5, with a weak D call TRBD1 (6 bases). Germline values: CDR1 MNHEY, CDR2 SVGAGI. The CDR3 contains 13 residues. The ends were cut back, 3 bases at V and 7 bases at J, with 10 bases in the middle. CDR3 DNA sequence: TGTGCCAGCAGTTATTCAGGGGCCCAGCCCCAGCATTTT. This codes for CASSYSGAQPQHF.